This T cell receptor beta chain was profiled in a study of OX40 agonist ivuxolimab in advanced cancers. About the research overall: Three individuals attained partial responses, comprising one hepatocellular carcinoma case and two cutaneous melanoma cases.

This CDR3 is built from 14 residues. Trimming pared 5 bases from V and 4 bases from J, leaving 11 bases between. Germline loops: CDR1 KGHSH, CDR2 LQKENI. If patients had autoimmune disease history or systemic immunosuppression, they were excluded. Sequencing used immunoSEQ multiplex PCR; TCRdb keeps in-frame clones, though not all of them. Altogether 30,000 to 35,000 clones are present, approximately 80% being singletons, with the ten largest covering under 1.5%. This TCR derives from an adult with an advanced solid tumor such as melanoma, head and neck, liver or kidney cancer. The V and J genes are TRBV18 and TRBJ1-4; a weak D match, TRBD1 (5 bases). Sequences were derived from CD4+ or CD8+ T cells sorted from blood, sampled in a trial of the OX40 agonist ivuxolimab. CDR3 region: CASSVGAGNEKLFF. In DNA, the CDR3 is TGTGCCAGCTCAGTAGGGGCTGGTAATGAAAAACTGTTTTTT.